The rows below give T cell receptor beta chains drawn from one sample of a study of blood T cell repertoires in COVID-19. Profiling relied on immunoSEQ multiplex PCR, and the TCRdb table lists in-frame clones only, not all of them. The sample has 200,000 or so clones, about nine tenths seen once. The sample comprised peripheral blood. Receptors were obtained from a man in his sixties or seventies with active or convalescent COVID-19. CDR3s include the opening cysteine and the closing phenylalanine or tryptophan. The D gene is left open where the match is weak. Clone size is given for some rows only: seen once, a few or many times, or a class if the clone is expanded.

V: TRBV12-3/TRBV12-4; D: NA; length: 13; size: NA; J: TRBJ1-1; DNA: TGTGCCAGCAGTTTGTTACTGGGCAGGGAAGCTTTCTTT; CDR3: CASSLLLGREAFF
V: TRBV6-2/TRBV6-3; D: TRBD2; length: 14; size: NA; J: TRBJ2-5; DNA: TGTGCCAGCAGCGTAGCGGGGGGAGGGGAGACCCAGTACTTC; CDR3: CASSVAGGGETQYF
V: TRBV5-6; D: TRBD1; length: 16; size: NA; J: TRBJ2-1; DNA: TGTGCCAGCAGCCGACAGGGTTCCCTGTTCCACAATGAGCAGTTCTTC; CDR3: CASSRQGSLFHNEQFF
V: TRBV28; D: NA; length: 13; size: NA; J: TRBJ1-2; DNA: TGTGCCAGCAGTTTACCGGCCCGACTCGGCTACACCTTC; CDR3: CASSLPARLGYTF
V: TRBV7-8; D: NA; length: 17; size: few; J: TRBJ2-1; DNA: TGTGCCAGCAGCCCACCGGGACTGGGGGACCTTTACAATGAGCAGTTCTTC; CDR3: CASSPPGLGDLYNEQFF
V: TRBV7-2; D: NA; length: 15; size: NA; J: TRBJ1-1; DNA: TGTGCCAGCAGCTTAAACTACGGTCTGAACACTGAAGCTTTCTTT; CDR3: CASSLNYGLNTEAFF
V: TRBV7-2; D: TRBD1; length: 13; size: NA; J: TRBJ2-7; DNA: TGTGCCAGCAGCTCGGACAGGGGCTACGAGCAGTACTTC; CDR3: CASSSDRGYEQYF
V: TRBV29-1; D: NA; length: 12; size: NA; J: TRBJ1-2; DNA: TGCAGCGTTGAAGACAGGGGTGAGGGCTACACCTTC; CDR3: CSVEDRGEGYTF
V: TRBV15; D: NA; length: 16; size: NA; J: TRBJ1-4; DNA: TGTGCCACCAGCAGAGAGGGAGACATTTGGGGTGAAAAACTGTTTTTT; CDR3: CATSREGDIWGEKLFF
V: TRBV6-2/TRBV6-3; D: NA; length: 13; size: NA; J: TRBJ2-1; DNA: TGTGCCAGCAGTCGGGTAGGGGGATGGGAGCAGTTCTTC; CDR3: CASSRVGGWEQFF
V: TRBV9; D: NA; length: 16; size: NA; J: TRBJ1-1; DNA: TGTGCCAGCAGCGCTCTCGTTGGGGGCCCGAACACTGAAGCTTTCTTT; CDR3: CASSALVGGPNTEAFF
V: TRBV6-6; D: TRBD1; length: 13; size: NA; J: TRBJ2-7; DNA: TGTGCCAGCAACTCAGGGGGTAGCTACGGGCAGTACTTC; CDR3: CASNSGGSYGQYF
V: TRBV28; D: NA; length: 13; size: NA; J: TRBJ2-2; DNA: TGTGCCAGCAGTTTTGGAGTCAGCGGGGAGCTGTTTTTT; CDR3: CASSFGVSGELFF
V: TRBV5-1; D: TRBD2; length: 16; size: NA; J: TRBJ2-1; DNA: TGCGCCAGCAGCTGGGGACTAGCGGACTCCTACAATGAGCAGTTCTTC; CDR3: CASSWGLADSYNEQFF
V: TRBV18; D: NA; length: 13; size: NA; J: TRBJ1-1; DNA: TGTGCCAGCTCACCCGGGATCTACACTGAAGCTTTCTTT; CDR3: CASSPGIYTEAFF
V: TRBV7-9; D: NA; length: 14; size: NA; J: TRBJ2-3; DNA: TGTGCCAGCATTAGAGAATCCGGCACAGATACGCAGTATTTT; CDR3: CASIRESGTDTQYF
V: TRBV2; D: TRBD1; length: 16; size: NA; J: TRBJ1-4; DNA: TGTGCCAGCAGCGTACCCCGGGACAGTCTTAATGAAAAACTGTTTTTT; CDR3: CASSVPRDSLNEKLFF
V: TRBV28; D: NA; length: 12; size: NA; J: TRBJ2-7; DNA: TGTGCCAGCAGTTTTCGAGGTGGCCGAATGTACTTC; CDR3: CASSFRGGRMYF
V: TRBV6-5; D: NA; length: 13; size: NA; J: TRBJ1-1; DNA: TGTGCCAGCACCCCCGGTTGGAACACTGAAGCTTTCTTT; CDR3: CASTPGWNTEAFF
V: TRBV2; D: TRBD1; length: 15; size: NA; J: TRBJ1-5; DNA: TGTGCCAGCAGGGACCGGACAGGGGGCAATCAGCCCCAGCATTTT; CDR3: CASRDRTGGNQPQHF
V: TRBV6-2/TRBV6-3; D: TRBD1; length: 13; size: many; J: TRBJ1-4; DNA: TGTGCCAGCAGTTACGGACAGGCTCACAAACTGTTTTTT; CDR3: CASSYGQAHKLFF
V: TRBV6-2/TRBV6-3; D: TRBD2; length: 17; size: NA; J: TRBJ2-4; DNA: TGTGCCAGCAGTTACTCCGGACTAGCGGGAGCCGGGAACATTCAGTACTTC; CDR3: CASSYSGLAGAGNIQYF
V: TRBV19; D: TRBD1; length: 17; size: NA; J: TRBJ2-3; DNA: TGTGCCAGTACCCCAATCGGACAGGGGGCTAGCACAGATACGCAGTATTTT; CDR3: CASTPIGQGASTDTQYF
V: TRBV13; D: TRBD2; length: 17; size: NA; J: TRBJ2-3; DNA: TGTGCCAGCAGCCTAAGGTTAGCGGGGGGCAACACAGATACGCAGTATTTT; CDR3: CASSLRLAGGNTDTQYF
V: TRBV5-1; D: NA; length: 15; size: NA; J: TRBJ1-5; DNA: TGCGCCAGCAGCTTGACAGGGACGGCCAATCAGCCCCAGCATTTT; CDR3: CASSLTGTANQPQHF
V: TRBV14; D: TRBD2; length: 14; size: NA; J: TRBJ2-7; DNA: TGTGCCAGCAGCCTCGTAGCGGGATCCTCCGAGCAGTACTTC; CDR3: CASSLVAGSSEQYF
V: TRBV19; D: NA; length: 17; size: once; J: TRBJ1-1; DNA: TGTGCCAGTAGCCCATCGGGGGGCGGGCGGCTAAGGACTGAAGCTTTCTTT; CDR3: CASSPSGGGRLRTEAFF